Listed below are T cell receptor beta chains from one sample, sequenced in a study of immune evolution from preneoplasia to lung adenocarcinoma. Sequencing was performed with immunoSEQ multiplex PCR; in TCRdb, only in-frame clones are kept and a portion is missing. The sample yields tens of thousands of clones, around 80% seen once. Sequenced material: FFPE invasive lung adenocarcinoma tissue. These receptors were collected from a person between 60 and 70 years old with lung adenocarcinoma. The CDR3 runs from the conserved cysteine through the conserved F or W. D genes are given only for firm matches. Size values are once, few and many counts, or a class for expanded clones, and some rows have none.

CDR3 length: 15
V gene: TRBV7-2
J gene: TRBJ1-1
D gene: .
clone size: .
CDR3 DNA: TGTGCCAGCAGCTTAGATCCTACGGGCAACACTGAAGCTTTCTTT
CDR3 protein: CASSLDPTGNTEAFF

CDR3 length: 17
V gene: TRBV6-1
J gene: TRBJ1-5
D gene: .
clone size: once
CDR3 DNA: TGTGCCAGCAGTGGAGCCGGGACACTGAGTAGCAATCAGCCCCAGCATTTT
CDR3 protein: CASSGAGTLSSNQPQHF

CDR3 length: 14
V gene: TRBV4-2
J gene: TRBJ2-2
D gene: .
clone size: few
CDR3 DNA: TGTGCCAGCAGGGGACTCCAAAACACCGGGGAGCTGTTTTTT
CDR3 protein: CASRGLQNTGELFF

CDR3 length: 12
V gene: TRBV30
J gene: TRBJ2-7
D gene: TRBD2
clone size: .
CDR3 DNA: TGTGCCTGGAGGACTAGCGGCTACGAGCAGTACTTC
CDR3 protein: CAWRTSGYEQYF

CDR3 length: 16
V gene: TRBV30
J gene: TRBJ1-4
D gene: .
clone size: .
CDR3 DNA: TGTGCCTGGAGGGAAACCGGGACAAGGGCTGGAGAAAAACTGTTTTTT
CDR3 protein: CAWRETGTRAGEKLFF

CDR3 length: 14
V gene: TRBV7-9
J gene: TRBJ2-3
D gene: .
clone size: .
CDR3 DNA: TGTGCCAGCAGCTTAACACAATACACAGATACGCAGTATTTT
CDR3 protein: CASSLTQYTDTQYF

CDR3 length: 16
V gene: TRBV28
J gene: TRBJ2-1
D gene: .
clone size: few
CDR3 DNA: TGTGCCAGCAGTTCCCCCGGAGGGCGCTCCAACAATGAGCAGTTCTTC
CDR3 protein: CASSSPGGRSNNEQFF

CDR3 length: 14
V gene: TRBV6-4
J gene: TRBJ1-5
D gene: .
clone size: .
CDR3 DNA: TGTGCCAGCAGTGACGGGGATAGCAATCAGCCCCAGCATTTT
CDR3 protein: CASSDGDSNQPQHF

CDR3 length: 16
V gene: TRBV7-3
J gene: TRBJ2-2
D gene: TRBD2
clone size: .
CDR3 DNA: TGTGCCAGCAGCCCCCAAGCGGGAGGGCCGGGCGGGGAGCTGTTTTTT
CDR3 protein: CASSPQAGGPGGELFF

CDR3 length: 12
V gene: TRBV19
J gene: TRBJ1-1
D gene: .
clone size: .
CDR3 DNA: TGTGCCAGCCGAGGGTGGGGGGCTGAAGCTTTCTTT
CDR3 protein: CASRGWGAEAFF

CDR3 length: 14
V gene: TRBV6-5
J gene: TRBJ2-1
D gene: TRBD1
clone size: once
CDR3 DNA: TGTGCCAGCAGCTCCGGGACAGGGGCATATGAGCAGTTCTTC
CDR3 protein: CASSSGTGAYEQFF

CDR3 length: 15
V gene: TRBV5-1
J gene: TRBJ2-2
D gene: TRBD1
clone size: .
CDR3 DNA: TGCGCCAGCAGCCAGACCGGACAGGGCACCGGGGAGCTGTTTTTT
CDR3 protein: CASSQTGQGTGELFF

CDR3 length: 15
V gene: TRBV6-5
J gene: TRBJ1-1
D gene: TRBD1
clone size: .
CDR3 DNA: TGTGCCAGCAGACCACCAACAGGGGTCAGCACTGAAGCTTTCTTT
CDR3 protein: CASRPPTGVSTEAFF

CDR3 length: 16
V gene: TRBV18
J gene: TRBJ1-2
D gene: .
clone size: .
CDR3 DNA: TGTGCCAGCTCACCATTAAGTCCACGGTCTAACTATGGCTACACCTTC
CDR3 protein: CASSPLSPRSNYGYTF

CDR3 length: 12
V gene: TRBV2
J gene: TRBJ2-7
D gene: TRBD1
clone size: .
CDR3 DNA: TGTGCCAGCAGCGGGACAGGGGGAAAGCAGTACTTC
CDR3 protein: CASSGTGGKQYF

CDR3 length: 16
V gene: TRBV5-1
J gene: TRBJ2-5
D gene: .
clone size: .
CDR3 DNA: TGCGCCAGCAGCAAGGATTCTACAGGGAAGGGGGAGACCCAGTACTTC
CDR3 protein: CASSKDSTGKGETQYF

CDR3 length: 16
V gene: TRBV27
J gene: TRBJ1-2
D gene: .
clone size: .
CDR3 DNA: TGTGCCAGCAGTCCGACGGGGGGGACCTATGGCTATGGCTACACCTTC
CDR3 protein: CASSPTGGTYGYGYTF

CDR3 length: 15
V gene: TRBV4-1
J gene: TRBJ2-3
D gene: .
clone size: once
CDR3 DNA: TGCGCCAGCAGCCCACAGACTAGTTCGACAGATACGCAGTATTTT
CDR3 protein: CASSPQTSSTDTQYF

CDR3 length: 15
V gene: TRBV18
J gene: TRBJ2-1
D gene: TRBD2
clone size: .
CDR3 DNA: TGTGCCAGCTCACCACGACTAGCGGGGGACAATGAGCAGTTCTTC
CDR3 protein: CASSPRLAGDNEQFF

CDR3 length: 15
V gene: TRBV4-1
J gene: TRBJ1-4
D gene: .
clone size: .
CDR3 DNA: TGCGCCAGCAGCCCCACTAGGGTTCGTAATGAAAAACTGTTTTTT
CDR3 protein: CASSPTRVRNEKLFF

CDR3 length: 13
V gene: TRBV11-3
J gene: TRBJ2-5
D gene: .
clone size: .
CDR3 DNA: TGTGCCAGCAGCCGCGACAGGCAAGAGACCCAGTACTTC
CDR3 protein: CASSRDRQETQYF

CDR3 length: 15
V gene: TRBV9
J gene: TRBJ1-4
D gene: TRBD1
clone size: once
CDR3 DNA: TGTGCCAGCAGCAGACAGGGATCCACTAATGAAAAACTGTTTTTT
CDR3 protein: CASSRQGSTNEKLFF

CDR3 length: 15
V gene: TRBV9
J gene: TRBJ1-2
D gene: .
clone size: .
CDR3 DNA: TGTGCCAGCAGCTCCTCGGGTGTAGGGAAATATGGCTACACCTTC
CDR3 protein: CASSSSGVGKYGYTF

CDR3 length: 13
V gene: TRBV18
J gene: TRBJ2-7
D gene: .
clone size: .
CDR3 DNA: TGTGCCAGCTCACTCGGGGATACCTACGAGCAGTACTTC
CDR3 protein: CASSLGDTYEQYF

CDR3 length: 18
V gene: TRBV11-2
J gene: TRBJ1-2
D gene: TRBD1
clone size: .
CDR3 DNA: TGTGCCAGCAGCTTACGAGGCCACCAACAGGGGACCCACTATGGCTACACCTTC
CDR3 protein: CASSLRGHQQGTHYGYTF

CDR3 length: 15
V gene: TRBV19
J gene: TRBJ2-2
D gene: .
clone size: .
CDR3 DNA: TGTGCCAGTAGTATTGGGGGAGGGGGCACCGGGGAGCTGTTTTTT
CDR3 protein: CASSIGGGGTGELFF

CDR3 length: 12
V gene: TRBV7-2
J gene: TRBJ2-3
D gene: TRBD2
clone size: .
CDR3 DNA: TGTGCCAGCAGCTTACGCGGGCTAGCGGGATTTTTT
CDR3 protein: CASSLRGLAGFF

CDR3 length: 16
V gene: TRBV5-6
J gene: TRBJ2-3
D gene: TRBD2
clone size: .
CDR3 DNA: TGTGCCAGCAGCTCCGGGACTAGCGGGAAGGCAGATACGCAGTATTTT
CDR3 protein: CASSSGTSGKADTQYF

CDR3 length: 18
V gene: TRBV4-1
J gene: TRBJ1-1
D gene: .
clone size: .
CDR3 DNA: TGCGCCAGCAGCCAAGAGAGGCATCGTGAGACAGGGAACACTGAAGCTTTCTTT
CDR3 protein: CASSQERHRETGNTEAFF

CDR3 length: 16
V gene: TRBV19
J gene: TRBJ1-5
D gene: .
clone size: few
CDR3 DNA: TGTGCCAGTAGTAAAAGCGGCCCGTTTGGCAATCAGCCCCAGCATTTT
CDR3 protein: CASSKSGPFGNQPQHF

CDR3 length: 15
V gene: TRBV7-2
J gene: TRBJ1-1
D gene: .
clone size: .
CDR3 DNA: TGTGCCAGCAGCCACCTGGACAGATTGAACACTGAAGCTTTCTTT
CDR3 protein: CASSHLDRLNTEAFF

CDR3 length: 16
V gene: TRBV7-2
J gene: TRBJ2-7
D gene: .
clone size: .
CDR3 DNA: TGTGCCAGCAGCTTAGCTTCGAGCGGAGCCCCCTACGAGCAGTACTTC
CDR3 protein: CASSLASSGAPYEQYF

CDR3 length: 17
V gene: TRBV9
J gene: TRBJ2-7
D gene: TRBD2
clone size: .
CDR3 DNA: TGTGCCAGCAGCGTAGCTGGGGTAGCGGGAGACCCCTACGAGCAGTACTTC
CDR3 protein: CASSVAGVAGDPYEQYF

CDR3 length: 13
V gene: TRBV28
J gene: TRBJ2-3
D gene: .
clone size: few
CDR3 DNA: TGTGCCAGCAGTAAGGGCTGGGCAGATACGCAGTATTTT
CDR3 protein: CASSKGWADTQYF

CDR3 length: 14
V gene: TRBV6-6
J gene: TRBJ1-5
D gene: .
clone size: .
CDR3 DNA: TGTGCCAGCAGCCCTGGGGGGGGTTATCAGCCCCAGCATTTT
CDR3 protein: CASSPGGGYQPQHF

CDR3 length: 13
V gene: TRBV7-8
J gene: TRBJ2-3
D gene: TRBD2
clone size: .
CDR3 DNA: TGTGCCAGCTCTGTGGCTAGCGGGGATACGCAGTATTTT
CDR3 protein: CASSVASGDTQYF

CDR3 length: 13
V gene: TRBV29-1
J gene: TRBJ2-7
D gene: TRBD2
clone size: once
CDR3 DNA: TGCAGCGTTGGGGGGGGATCTCTCTACGAGCAGTACTTC
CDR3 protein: CSVGGGSLYEQYF

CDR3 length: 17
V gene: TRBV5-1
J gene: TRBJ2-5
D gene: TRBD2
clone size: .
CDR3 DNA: TGCGCCAGCAGCTTGAGGGCGGGAGGGCCGGGCGAAGAGACCCAGTACTTC
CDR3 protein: CASSLRAGGPGEETQYF

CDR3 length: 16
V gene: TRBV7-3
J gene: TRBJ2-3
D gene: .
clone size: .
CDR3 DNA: TGTGCCAGCAGCCCAGTCGGACTGGCTAGCACAGATACGCAGTATTTT
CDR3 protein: CASSPVGLASTDTQYF

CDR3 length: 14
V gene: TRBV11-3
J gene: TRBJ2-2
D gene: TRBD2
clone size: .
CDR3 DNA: TGTGCCAGCAGCTTCCTACGGGGGGGCGGGGAGCTGTTTTTT
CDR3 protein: CASSFLRGGGELFF

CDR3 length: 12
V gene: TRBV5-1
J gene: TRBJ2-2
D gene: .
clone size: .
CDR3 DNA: TGCGCCAGCAGCTTGGGGGCCGGGGAGCTGTTTTTT
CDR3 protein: CASSLGAGELFF

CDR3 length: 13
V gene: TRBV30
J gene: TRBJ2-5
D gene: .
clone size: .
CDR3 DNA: TGTGCCTGGAGTGTACGAGGGGCAGAGACCCAGTACTTC
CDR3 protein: CAWSVRGAETQYF

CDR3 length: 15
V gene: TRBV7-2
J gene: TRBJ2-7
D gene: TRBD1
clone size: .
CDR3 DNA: TGTGCCAGCAGCTCCGACGGGACAGGACCCTACGAGCAGTACTTC
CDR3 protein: CASSSDGTGPYEQYF

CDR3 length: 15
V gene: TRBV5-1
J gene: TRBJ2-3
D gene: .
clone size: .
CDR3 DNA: TGCGCCAGCAGCTTCGTCCAGGGCATGGAAGATACGCAGTATTTT
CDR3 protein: CASSFVQGMEDTQYF

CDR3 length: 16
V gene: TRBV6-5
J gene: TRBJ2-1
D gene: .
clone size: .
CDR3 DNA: TGTGCCAGCAGTTATGGGTCCCAGCCCTCCAACAATGAGCAGTTCTTC
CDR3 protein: CASSYGSQPSNNEQFF

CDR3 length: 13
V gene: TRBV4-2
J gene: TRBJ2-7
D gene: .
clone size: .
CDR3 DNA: TGTGCCAGCAGCCAAGATGTCAGCTACGAGCAGTACTTC
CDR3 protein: CASSQDVSYEQYF

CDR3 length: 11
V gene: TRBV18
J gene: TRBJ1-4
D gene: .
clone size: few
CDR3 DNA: TGTGCCAGCTCACCGAATGAAAAACTGTTTTTT
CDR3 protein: CASSPNEKLFF

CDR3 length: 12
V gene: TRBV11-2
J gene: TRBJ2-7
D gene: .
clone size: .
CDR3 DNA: TGTGCCAGCAGCGTTGGAACTTACGAGCAGTACTTC
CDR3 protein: CASSVGTYEQYF

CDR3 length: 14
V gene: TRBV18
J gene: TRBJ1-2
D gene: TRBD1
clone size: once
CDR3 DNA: TGTGCCAGCTCGACCGGGACAGGAAACTATGGCTACACCTTC
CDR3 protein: CASSTGTGNYGYTF

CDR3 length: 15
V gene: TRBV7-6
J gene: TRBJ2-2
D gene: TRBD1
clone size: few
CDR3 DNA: TGTGCCAGCAGCATCGGACAGGGGAGGTTAGGGGAGCTGTTTTTT
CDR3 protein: CASSIGQGRLGELFF

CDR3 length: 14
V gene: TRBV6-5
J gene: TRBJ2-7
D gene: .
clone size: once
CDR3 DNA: TGTGCCAGCAGTTACACTAGAGGGGCCTACGAGCAGTACTTC
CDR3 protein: CASSYTRGAYEQYF

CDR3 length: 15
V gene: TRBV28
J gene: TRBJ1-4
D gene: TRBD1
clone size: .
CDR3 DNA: TGTGCCAGCAGTCCCGTGACAGGGGGGCTTGAAAAACTGTTTTTT
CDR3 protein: CASSPVTGGLEKLFF

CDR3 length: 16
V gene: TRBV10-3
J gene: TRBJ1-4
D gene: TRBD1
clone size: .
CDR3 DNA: TGTGCCATCAGTAGACAGGGAAGTTCAACTAATGAAAAACTGTTTTTT
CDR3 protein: CAISRQGSSTNEKLFF

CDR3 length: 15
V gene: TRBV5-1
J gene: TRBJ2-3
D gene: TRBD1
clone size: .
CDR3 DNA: TGCGCCAGCAGCATCGGACAGGGGAGGACAGATACGCAGTATTTT
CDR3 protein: CASSIGQGRTDTQYF

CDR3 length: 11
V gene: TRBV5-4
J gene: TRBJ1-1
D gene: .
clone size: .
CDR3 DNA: TGTGCCAGCAGTTCCCAGGGTGAAGCTTTCTTT
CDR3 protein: CASSSQGEAFF

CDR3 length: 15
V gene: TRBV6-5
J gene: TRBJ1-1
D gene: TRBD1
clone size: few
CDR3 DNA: TGTGCCAGCAGCCACGAGTACAGGGGGGCCACTGAAGCTTTCTTT
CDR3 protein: CASSHEYRGATEAFF

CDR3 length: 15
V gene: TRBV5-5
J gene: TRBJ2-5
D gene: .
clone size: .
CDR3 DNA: TGTGCCAGCAGCTTGGAAGGGACACCTGTCTTGACCCAGTACTTC
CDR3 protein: CASSLEGTPVLTQYF

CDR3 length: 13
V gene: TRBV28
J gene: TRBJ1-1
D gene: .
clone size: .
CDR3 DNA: TGTGCCAGCAGGAGACAGATGAACACTGAAGCTTTCTTT
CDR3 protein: CASRRQMNTEAFF

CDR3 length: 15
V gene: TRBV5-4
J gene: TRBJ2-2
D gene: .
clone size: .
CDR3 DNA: TGTGCCAGCAGCTTGTATAGCGGAGGAGACGGGGAGCTGTTTTTT
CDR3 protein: CASSLYSGGDGELFF